This T cell receptor beta chain was documented in a study of OX40 agonist ivuxolimab in advanced cancers. Study as a whole: Patients in dose escalation had liver, melanoma, kidney or head and neck cancers. General study findings and limits: Low normalized T-cell clonal expansion also characterized some of the nonresponders.

This clone has just one count. Its antigen is unidentified. V lost 5 bases and J 4 bases, leaving 9 bases between the germline ends. The CDR3 is made up of 12 amino acids. Germline CDR1 SGHTA, CDR2 FQGNSA. Sequenced by immunoSEQ multiplex PCR; TCRdb stores in-frame clones only, minus some. This table has about 80,000 clones, around 86% appearing once. The source material was CD4+ or CD8+ T cells sorted from blood, sampled in a trial of the OX40 agonist ivuxolimab. This receptor was identified in an adult with an advanced solid tumor such as melanoma, head and neck, liver or kidney cancer. The chain links TRBV7-2 to TRBJ2-7, with D unresolved. The CDR3 here is CASSLSLYEQYF. The CDR3 DNA follows: TGTGCCAGCAGCCTGTCTCTATACGAGCAGTACTTC.